A single TCR beta chain is shown here with its context. CDR3 length: 12 amino acids. Germline loops: CDR1 SGHRS, CDR2 YFSETQ. V was clipped by 4 bases and J by 3 bases, with 7 bases between them. The sample belongs to a study of blood T cell repertoires in COVID-19. Using immunoSEQ multiplex PCR, the repertoire was profiled, and TCRdb retains in-frame clones only, with some absent. Seen here are approximately 200,000 clones, roughly 77% observed once, and the top ten hold around 11%. The chain is built from TRBV5-1 and TRBJ2-5, with unresolved D. The receptor was isolated from a woman at least 80 years old with COVID-19, enrolled during active disease. Material for sequencing was peripheral blood. CDR3 coding DNA: TGCGCCAGCAGCGTGGCCAAAGAGACCCAGTACTTC. Translated: CASSVAKETQYF.